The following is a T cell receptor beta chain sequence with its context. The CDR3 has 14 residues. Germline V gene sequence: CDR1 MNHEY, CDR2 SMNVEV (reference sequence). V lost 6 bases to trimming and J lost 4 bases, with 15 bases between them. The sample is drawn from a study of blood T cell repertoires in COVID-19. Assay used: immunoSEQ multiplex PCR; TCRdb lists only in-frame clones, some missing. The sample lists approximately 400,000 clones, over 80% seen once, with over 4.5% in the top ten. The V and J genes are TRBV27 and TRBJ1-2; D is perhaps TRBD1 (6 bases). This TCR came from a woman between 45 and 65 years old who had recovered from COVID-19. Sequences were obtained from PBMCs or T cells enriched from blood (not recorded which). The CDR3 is CASRAGGRSYGYTF. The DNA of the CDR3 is TGTGCCAGCAGGGCGGGGGGGCGATCCTATGGCTACACCTTC.